Below are 9 T cell receptor beta chains sequenced from a single sample in a study of Graves' ophthalmopathy and Graves' hyperthyroidism. CDR3 regions of TCR beta were amplified from RNA transcripts. Second-round multiplex PCR came after first-round RT-PCR with HTBI primers. In TCRdb, the multiplex PCR reads were re-called with MiXCR into one record per CDR3 protein. The sample comprises 1 million to 1.3 million distinct CDR3 sequences, about 38% of which are singletons, and 11% rests with the top ten. Sequencing was performed on peripheral blood or thyroid tissue (not recorded which). The source of these receptors is an adult man with Graves' hyperthyroidism.

This chain uses TRBV10-3 with TRBJ1-1; D ambiguous. The CDR3 contains 16 residues. The germline V and J ends were trimmed by 6 bases and 1 base, with 18 bases remaining between them. In germline, CDR1 is ENHRY, CDR2 SYGVKD. The DNA for the CDR3 is TGTGCCATCAGCGCTCTCAATCCCCTTAGGAACACTGAAGCTTTCTTT. Encoded protein: CAISALNPLRNTEAFF.

The chain joins TRBV13 to TRBJ1-1, with D uncertain. Trimming took off 8 bases at V and 0 bases at J, with 7 bases between the two ends. This CDR3 is built from 12 residues. Germline V CDR1 and CDR2: PRHDT, FYEKMQ (reference sequence). The CDR3 sequence: CASEQMNTEAFF. CDR3 DNA sequence: TGTGCCAGCGAACAGATGAACACTGAAGCTTTCTTT.

This sequence joins TRBV29-1 and TRBJ1-1, with 7 bases that match TRBD1. Losses at the gene ends were 4 bases for V and 5 bases for J; bases not matched to a gene: 4. CDR1 and CDR2 from the germline V gene are SQVTM and ANQGSEA. The CDR3 spans 12 residues. The CDR3 DNA reads as TGCAGCGTTGGACAGGGAAGGACTGAAGCTTTCTTT. Amino acid sequence: CSVGQGRTEAFF.

This clonotype appeared many times. The J gene is TRBJ2-7, the V gene TRBV29-1; TRBD2 aligns across 8 bases. J lost 2 bases, V lost 4 bases, and 7 bases had no gene match. The V gene's germline CDR1 is SQVTM and CDR2 ANQGSEA. The length of the CDR3 is 14 residues. The CDR3 reads CSVGSGGLPYEQYF. CDR3 coding DNA: TGCAGCGTTGGGTCGGGAGGGCTCCCCTACGAGCAGTACTTC.

This clonotype came up a few times. The chain links TRBV20-1 to TRBJ1-4; D call uncertain. CDR1 is DFQATT, CDR2 SNEGSKA, per germline (reference sequence). V lost 3 bases, J lost 0 bases, and 11 bases lay in between. This CDR3 region has 15 residues. The CDR3, as DNA: TGCAGTGCTAGGAGAACAGCTACAACTAATGAAAAACTGTTTTTT. This sequence encodes CSARRTATTNEKLFF.

This clonotype was detected a few times. This chain uses TRBV2 with TRBJ2-2; 8 nucleotides match TRBD2. V gave up 0 bases and J gave up 3 bases; unmatched junction bases: 9. The CDR3 is 18 residues long. Germline lookup yields CDR1 SNHLY and CDR2 FYNNEI. The CDR3 loop is CASSEALPGGHDTGELFF. The CDR3 DNA sequence: TGTGCCAGCAGTGAAGCGCTTCCGGGGGGGCACGACACCGGGGAGCTGTTTTTT. The whole variable domain, filled in from reference TRBV2 and TRBJ2-2, reads EPEVTQTPSHQVTQMGQEVILRCVPISNHLYFYWYRQILGQKVEFLVSFYNNEISEKSEIFDDQFSVERPDGSNFTLKIRSTKLEDSAMYFCASSEALPGGHDTGELFFGEGSRLTVL.

The chain combines TRBV7-3 with TRBJ2-5; 13 bases fit TRBD2. The CDR3 is made up of 17 amino acids. After removal of 7 bases from V and 5 bases from J, the junction contained 13 bases not matched to a gene. Germline assignment: CDR1 SGHTA and CDR2 FQGTGA. The CDR3 DNA reads TGTGCCAGCACTAGGCCCAGGACTAGCGGGAGAGGTGAGACCCAGTACTTC. This sequence encodes CASTRPRTSGRGETQYF.

The sample holds many counts of this clonotype. J is TRBJ1-2 and V is TRBV20-1, with TRBD1 as a possible D gene (6 bases). This CDR3 region has 12 residues. V was clipped by 6 bases and J by 2 bases, with 10 bases between them. The germline gives CDR1 DFQATT, CDR2 SNEGSKA (reference sequence). CDR3 in amino acids: CSAHGQNYGYTF. CDR3 nucleotides: TGCAGTGCCCACGGACAGAACTATGGCTACACCTTC.

There are many counts of this clonotype. The V call is TRBV9, the J call TRBJ2-2; 7 nucleotides match TRBD1. V shed 4 bases, J shed 4 bases, and the junction held 10 bases outside the gene matches. This CDR3 region has 16 residues. Germline V gene lookup returns CDR1 SGDLS and CDR2 YYNGEE. CDR3 coding DNA: TGTGCCAGCAGCACTCGACAGGGAAGGGGCACCGGGGAGCTGTTTTTT. It specifies CASSTRQGRGTGELFF.